These 2 T cell receptor beta chains were sequenced from one sample in a study of CD8 T cells in ankylosing spondylitis. TCRdb passed the 5' RACE reads through MiXCR, listing each CDR3 protein once. The profile shows around 130,000 distinct CDR3 sequences, around 8.5% of them singletons. Sequenced material: blood, either unsorted or a sorted T cell fraction (not recorded which). These TCRs come from a male donor with ankylosing spondylitis or in good health (not recorded which).

This clonotype occurred many times. The CDR3 bases are TGCGCCAGCAGCTTGGCCCAGGGGGTCGGGCCCCAGCATTTT. Encoded protein: CASSLAQGVGPQHF. The chain employs TRBV5-1 and TRBJ1-5; TRBD1 matches 7 bases. Per the germline V gene, CDR1 is SGHRS and CDR2 is YFSETQ. The CDR3 length is 14 residues. V trimming: 0 bases; J trimming: 9 bases; junction bases outside the gene matches: 6.

This clonotype was seen many times. This chain's CDR3 is CASSPLAPGPDNEQFF. DNA for the CDR3: TGTGCCAGCAGCCCCCTGGCCCCGGGGCCGGACAATGAGCAGTTCTTC. V usage is TRBV5-5 and J usage is TRBJ2-1, with D perhaps TRBD1 or TRBD2 (5 bases each). V shed 4 bases and J shed 5 bases, with 19 bases lying between them. Germline V gene lookup returns CDR1 SGHKS and CDR2 YYEKEE (reference sequence). The CDR3 loop spans 16 amino acids.